Listed here is a single T cell receptor beta chain. Only in-frame clones appear in the TCRdb table, and some are missing; sequencing was by immunoSEQ multiplex PCR. This sample yields about 320,000 clones, of which around 90% are seen a single time; approximately 2.5% belongs to the top ten. The data derive from a study of blood T cell repertoires in COVID-19. Germline V gene lookup returns CDR1 MNHEY and CDR2 SVGAGI. The CDR3 contains 13 residues. Between the trimmed V and J ends, which lost 6 bases and 5 bases, there was a span of 14 bases. The clonotype comes from a man in his 60s who had recovered from COVID-19. V is TRBV6-5 and J is TRBJ2-7; D perhaps matches TRBD1 (5 bases). The sample comprised PBMCs or T cells enriched from blood (not recorded which). In DNA form, the CDR3 reads TGTGCCAGCAGACCATCCACAGGAGACGAGCAGTACTTC. The encoded protein is CASRPSTGDEQYF.